This TCR beta chain stems from a study of beta chain features in type 1 diabetes. Study-level findings and limits: Researchers reported that naive, central memory and Treg TCRB repertoires appeared more similar in patients than in healthy donors.

Every bit of the isolated RNA underwent reverse transcription, so sequencing read expressed TCRB transcripts. Here immunoSEQ multiplex PCR was the method, and the copy in TCRdb shows in-frame clones only, minus some. This sample has about 250,000 clones, with about 14% found just once. With regard to this clone: Its antigen remains unknown.

Germline V gene sequence: CDR1 MNHNY, CDR2 SVGAGI (reference sequence). The CDR3 sequence is 14 residues long. The V end lost 9 bases, the J end lost 6 bases, and 18 bases lay between the germline ends. The sequenced sample was naive CD4+ T cells from blood. The chain is built from TRBV6-6 and TRBJ1-5; perhaps TRBD1 as D (6 bases). This clonotype was obtained from a woman between 35 and 50 years old in good health. CDR3 coding DNA: TGTGCCAGTAAGATTCGACAGGAGGCTCAGCCCCAGCATTTT. Protein sequence: CASKIRQEAQPQHF.